This TCR beta chain is from a study of identical twins' blood T cells. Study in general: Some 52 million reads came from about 12 libraries, six alpha, six beta. Study outcomes and limitations: Even for out-of-frame TCRbeta, twins reportedly shared V gene usage much more than unrelated donors.

The authors' processing: Each donor had about 100,000 to nearly 500,000 clonotypes. TCRdb redid the calling of the 5' RACE reads with MiXCR, one entry per CDR3 protein. TCRdb, not the authors, supplied the V and J calls. The data show 300,000 to 400,000 distinct CDR3 sequences, around 30% seen once. The three twin pairs were reared together, likely meeting the same infections. As for this clonotype: Its specificity is unknown.

This CDR3 region has 12 residues. Trimming shortened V by 3 bases and J by 11 bases, and 12 bases separated the two germline ends. Germline V gene lookup returns CDR1 SGDLS and CDR2 YYNGEE. Sequencing was performed on PBMCs. The source is a woman aged 18 to 49 in good health. This rearrangement joins TRBV9 to TRBJ2-1, with no clear D. CDR3 nucleotides: TGTGCCAGCAGCGCGCAAGGGTATAAGCAGTTCTTC. It yields the protein CASSAQGYKQFF.